This T cell receptor (beta chain) was observed in a study of blood T cell repertoires in COVID-19 (dated by TCRdb to about 2020). As for the study more broadly: The collaborator samples originated in the United States, Italy and Spain and spanned the acute and convalescent phases of COVID-19. The material from the prospective study consisted of cDNA or gDNA derived from T cells, B-cell-depleted T cells, or PBMCs. The dataset comprised deeply sampled blood TCRbeta repertoires from subjects exposed to, actively infected with, or recovered from COVID-19. A freely available public database, intended as a resource for researchers studying the immune response to SARS-CoV-2, is where the repertoires were released. Samples came from the ongoing ImmuneRACE study (first 160 participants) plus 1,254 subjects from 6 global collaborators. A de-identified subject ID, COVID-19 status, age in years and sex were almost always included in the sample metadata. Where available, HLA class I and class II types were taken from metadata supplied by the sample provider and were not determined by assay-based typing. On the study overall, not on this receptor specifically: The quantity of clinical and demographic metadata differed by source and by participant and was supplied without curation.

TCRbeta CDR3 regions were amplified from genomic DNA by means of the immunoSEQ Assay, a bias-controlled multiplex PCR. Turning to the authors' computational methods: The number of nucleated cells in each sample was estimated by amplification of reference gene primers within the assay. To quantify the absolute abundance of each unique TCRbeta CDR3 rearrangement, sequence reads were collapsed and filtered. For each sample, productive Simpson clonality was calculated as the square root of Simpson's diversity index across productive rearrangements. The clones in this table, taken by TCRdb from immuneACCESS, are in-frame only. Not every clone is retained; where verified, under half of the shortfall comes from an unresolved V gene, and the cause of the rest is unknown. The V and J calls and clone size come from that table; D and trimming were worked out from the DNA. The sample contains about 250,000 clones, 80% to 90% of them found a single time. Approximately 1.6% of the sample rests with the top ten.

V drops 5 bases and J drops 1 base, leaving 11 bases in between. Via the germline V gene, CDR1 is MDHEN and CDR2 SYDVKM. The cysteine opens and the phenylalanine closes a CDR3 of 14 amino acids. The entry retains the CDR3 DNA only, 42 bases that are in frame from base 1. In the case of this clone: This receptor's antigen is unknown. No per-base quality is available; no much larger clone lies one base away.

In the prospective study, participants were about 18 to 95 years old, resided in around 25 geographic areas of the United States, and were enrolled through a virtual design. Cohort assignment in the prospective study relied on participant-reported clinical history from a screening survey and a study questionnaire. ImmuneRACE Cohort 3 recovered participants were defined by two consecutive negative NP/OP PCR tests, healthcare professional clearance, or symptom resolution. In the prospective study, mobile phlebotomists collected whole blood, serum and a nasopharyngeal or oropharyngeal swab from each participant. Additional blood draws and questionnaires over a roughly two-month period could optionally be provided by prospective study participants. Before DNA extraction, prospective study blood samples were shipped either frozen or at room temperature.

The source material was PBMCs or T cells enriched from blood (not recorded which). The receptor's source is a man aged 40-49 years who had recovered from COVID-19. The chain joins TRBV28 to TRBJ1-1; a confident D gene designation cannot be given. The sequenced DNA: TGTGCCAGCAGTCTAGAGATAGGGAACACTGAAGCTTTCTTT. It specifies CASSLEIGNTEAFF.